The source of this T cell receptor beta chain is a study of blood T cell repertoires in COVID-19. Background on the study: Sites across the United States, Italy and Spain contributed samples from acute and convalescent COVID-19.

Germline-derived CDR1 and CDR2 are MNHNS and SASEGT. V gave up 11 bases and J gave up 0 bases, with 14 bases separating them. The CDR3 is made up of 14 amino acids. Seattle patient enrollment occurred during active infection, with longitudinal follow-up thereafter. Original data processing: It was from reference gene primer amplification that nucleated cell counts were estimated. The repertoire was sequenced with immunoSEQ multiplex PCR; TCRdb's copy has only in-frame clones and lacks some. D and trimming come from the DNA, and the V and J calls and clone size come from that table. In the table there are 300,000 to 350,000 clones, around 91% of which are singletons.

Sequencing was done on a sample of peripheral blood. V usage is TRBV6-1 and J usage is TRBJ1-5; perhaps TRBD1 as D (5 bases). This sequence was found in a woman between 40 and 50 years old with COVID-19, enrolled during active disease. The CDR3 nucleotides are TGTGCCGGAAGAGACAGTTATAGCAATCAGCCCCAGCATTTT. Protein product: CAGRDSYSNQPQHF.